The 13 T cell receptor beta chains below come from one sample, sequenced in a study of shared clonotypes between healthy human individuals. Libraries were prepared by immunoSEQ multiplex PCR; TCRdb keeps only in-frame clonotypes and omits some of them. The sample has around 940,000 clones; around 80% are singletons. The sample was memory CD4+ T cells sorted from blood. The subset denotes: CD45RA-negative fraction. The source of these receptors is a man between 18 and 29 years old in good health.

This clone has only a few counts. This sequence joins TRBV28 and TRBJ1-1; D may be TRBD1 (5 bases). The CDR3 totals 15 residues. The V end was cut by 2 bases, the J end by 0 bases, with 10 bases between. Looked up from germline, CDR1 is MDHEN and CDR2 is SYDVKM. The CDR3 loop is CASSLGGRMNTEAFF. Here the CDR3 DNA reads TGTGCCAGCAGTTTAGGGGGACGGATGAACACTGAAGCTTTCTTT.

In its sample, this clone was seen a few times. This rearrangement joins TRBV10-2 to TRBJ2-7; 8 nucleotides line up with TRBD2. V trimming: 6 bases; J trimming: 5 bases; junction bases outside the gene matches: 9. The CDR3 runs to 14 residues. Germline V gene sequence: CDR1 WSHSY, CDR2 SAAADI. CDR3 nucleotide sequence: TGCGCCAGCAGGAGAGCGGGAGCCACCGACGAGCAGTACTTC. Protein: CASRRAGATDEQYF.

The genes are TRBV19 and TRBJ2-7; 7 bases are shared with TRBD2. The germline V gene encodes CDR1 LNHDA and CDR2 SQIVND (reference sequence). Unmatched junction bases numbered 5, after V lost 0 bases and J lost 6 bases. CDR3 length: 14 amino acids. The CDR3 loop reads CASSIDGTTAEQYF. The CDR3, as DNA: TGTGCCAGTAGTATAGATGGGACTACGGCCGAGCAGTACTTC.

Points on this clone: The sample carries other DNA sequences with the same CDR3. V usage is TRBV5-5 and J usage is TRBJ2-5; no definite D call. Looked up from germline, CDR1 is SGHKS and CDR2 is YYEKEE (reference sequence). V lost 0 bases, J lost 2 bases, and 2 bases lay in between. This CDR3 contains 12 residues. CDR3 loop: CASSLVQETQYF. The CDR3 DNA sequence: TGTGCCAGCAGCTTGGTTCAAGAGACCCAGTACTTC.

This clone has at least ten counts. The chain employs TRBV6-6 and TRBJ1-1; no reliable D call. With 6 bases removed from V and 9 bases from J, the gap between germline ends came to 11 bases. This CDR3 spans 11 amino acids. Germline CDR1 reads MNHNY; CDR2 reads SVGAGI (reference sequence). CDR3 nucleotides: TGTGCCAGCAGCGACCCTCAGAAAGCTTTCTTT. Translation: CASSDPQKAFF.

This clone appeared a single time. The genes are TRBV21-1 and TRBJ2-7; no DNA check was done on the table's D call, TRBD1. TRBV21-1 is shown as a pseudogene. The CDR3 sequence is 17 residues long. The CDR3 sequence: CASSKEIRDRVAYEQYF. In DNA form, the CDR3 reads TGTGCCAGCAGCAAAGAGATCCGGGACAGGGTGGCCTACGAGCAGTACTTC.

This rearrangement joins TRBV28 to TRBJ1-6; TRBD1 matches 12 bases. The CDR3 covers 15 residues. Per the germline V gene, CDR1 is MDHEN and CDR2 is SYDVKM. Unmatched junction bases numbered 8, after V lost 7 bases and J lost 10 bases. This CDR3 is CASTQTGTGGSPLHF. CDR3 in DNA: TGTGCCAGCACCCAAACGGGGACAGGGGGCTCACCCCTCCACTTT.

The chain carries TRBV5-1 and TRBJ2-1; 7 bases match TRBD2. The CDR3 has 16 residues. J lost 2 bases, V lost 4 bases, and 9 bases had no gene match. Germline CDR1 is SGHRS and CDR2 is YFSETQ. The CDR3 DNA follows: TGCGCCAGCAGCCCCGGGGACTACCTCACCTACAATGAGCAGTTCTTC. Its protein is CASSPGDYLTYNEQFF.

This rearrangement joins TRBV10-2 to TRBJ2-7; 8 bases are a match to TRBD2. The trim removed 6 bases at V and 0 bases at J, leaving 7 bases unmatched. The CDR3 sequence is 15 residues long. Germline loops: CDR1 WSHSY, CDR2 SAAADI. The CDR3 protein is CASRRPSGSSYEQYF. The CDR3 DNA sequence: TGCGCCAGCAGAAGGCCCAGCGGGAGCTCCTACGAGCAGTACTTC.

This clone was counted a single time. The chain has TRBV10-3 and TRBJ2-3; TRBD1 might be the D (6 bases). This CDR3 is 17 amino acids long. V was clipped by 3 bases and J by 2 bases, with 18 bases between them. Per germline, CDR1 ENHRY and CDR2 SYGVKD. Here the CDR3 DNA reads TGTGCCATCAGTGATGGAGCTGGGGGCAGGCTCACAGATACGCAGTATTTT. Protein sequence: CAISDGAGGRLTDTQYF.

This clone showed up just once. The genes are TRBV7-9 and TRBJ2-7, with D possibly TRBD1 on 6 matching bases. With 5 bases removed from V and 2 bases from J, the gap between germline ends came to 19 bases. This CDR3 contains 16 residues. Per the germline V gene, CDR1 is SEHNR and CDR2 is FQNEAQ (reference sequence). The CDR3 spells CASSHDGQSIPYEQYF. CDR3 nucleotides: TGTGCCAGCAGCCATGATGGACAGTCGATCCCCTACGAGCAGTACTTC.

The DNA for the CDR3 is TGTGCCATCAGTCTGGACGGGGGTGGCAATCAGCCCCAGCATTTT. This codes for CAISLDGGGNQPQHF. V and J are TRBV10-3 and TRBJ1-5; perhaps TRBD1 as D (5 bases). V gave up 5 bases and J gave up 2 bases, with 13 bases separating them. CDR1 is ENHRY, CDR2 SYGVKD, per germline. The CDR3 contains 15 residues.

Remarks on this clone: The same CDR3 arises from other DNA sequences in this sample as well. The chain joins TRBV15 to TRBJ2-5; D perhaps matches TRBD2 (5 bases). Looked up from germline, CDR1 is LNHNV and CDR2 is YYDKDF (reference sequence). This CDR3 has 13 residues. V lost 0 bases to trimming and J lost 5 bases, with 7 bases between them. The CDR3 sequence: CATSRDRGETQYF. CDR3 bases: TGTGCCACCAGCAGAGATCGAGGGGAGACCCAGTACTTC.